This T cell receptor (beta chain) was captured in a study of long-term antiretroviral therapy in people with HIV. The CDR3 loop spans 16 amino acids. V shed 1 base and J 0 bases; nucleotides not matched to a gene: 2. Germline assignment: CDR1 SGHNT and CDR2 YYREEE (reference sequence). Runs used v3.0 of the immunoSEQ assay and were done at survey level. Measured with immunoSEQ multiplex PCR; TCRdb has only the in-frame clones, and not every one. Of about 48,000 clones detected, approximately 79% appear once; the ten largest clones hold under 3.5%. The input for sequencing was unsorted PBMCs, taken 0.8 years after starting antiretroviral therapy. The clonotype was recovered from a woman aged 18-29 years with HIV. The gene calls are TRBV5-4 and TRBJ2-2, with TRBD2 identical over 8 bases. Written as DNA, the CDR3 is TGTGCCAGCAGCTTGCTACTAGCGGCGAACACCGGGGAGCTGTTTTTT. It yields the protein CASSLLLAANTGELFF. The whole variable domain, filled in from reference TRBV5-4 and TRBJ2-2, reads ETGVTQSPTHLIKTRGQQVTLRCSSQSGHNTVSWYQQALGQGPQFIFQYYREEENGRGNFPPRFSGLQFPNYSSELNVNALELDDSALYLCASSLLLAANTGELFFGEGSRLTVL.